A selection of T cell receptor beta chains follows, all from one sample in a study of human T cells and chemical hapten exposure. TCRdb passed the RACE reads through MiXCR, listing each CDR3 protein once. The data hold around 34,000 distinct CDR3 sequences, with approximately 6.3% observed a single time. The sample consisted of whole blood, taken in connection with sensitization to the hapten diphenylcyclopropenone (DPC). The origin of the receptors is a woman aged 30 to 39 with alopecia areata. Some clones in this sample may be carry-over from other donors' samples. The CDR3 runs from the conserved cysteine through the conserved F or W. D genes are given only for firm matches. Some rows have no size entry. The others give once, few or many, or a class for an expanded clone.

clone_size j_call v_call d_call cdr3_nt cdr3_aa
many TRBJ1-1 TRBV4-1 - TGCGCCAGTGCCCTCGGAGGGAACACTGAAGCTTTCTTT CASALGGNTEAFF
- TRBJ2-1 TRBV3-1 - TGTGCCAGCAGCCAAGCTTTTGGGGAGGAGCAGTTCTTC CASSQAFGEEQFF
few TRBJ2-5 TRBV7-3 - TGTGCCAGCAGCCGGGGAGATCGAGAGACCCAGTACTTC CASSRGDRETQYF
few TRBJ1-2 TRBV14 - TGTGCCAGCAGCCAAGCCAGACACTATGGCTACACCTTC CASSQARHYGYTF
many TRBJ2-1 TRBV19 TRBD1 TGTGCCACATATCGGGGGACAGGGCTCTACAATGAGCAGTTCTTC CATYRGTGLYNEQFF
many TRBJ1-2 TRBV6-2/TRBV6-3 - TGTGCCAGCAGTCCTCTAAACGATGGCTACACCTTC CASSPLNDGYTF
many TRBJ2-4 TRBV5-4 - TGTGCCAGCAGCTTGGGGGAAGCCAAAAACATTCAGTACTTC CASSLGEAKNIQYF
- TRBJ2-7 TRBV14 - TGTGCCAGCAGCCCTTTAGGGTACGAGCAGTACTTC CASSPLGYEQYF
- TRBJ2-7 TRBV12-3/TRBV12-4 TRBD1 TGTGCCAGCAGTTTAAGGGACAGGTCCTACGAGCAGTACTTC CASSLRDRSYEQYF
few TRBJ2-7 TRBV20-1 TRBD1 TGCAGTGCTGGGACAGGGACGTTGTTCAACGAGCAGTACTTC CSAGTGTLFNEQYF
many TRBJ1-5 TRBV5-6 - TGTGCCAGCAGCTTGAGAGCAGGCCCAAGTCAGCCCCAGCATTTT CASSLRAGPSQPQHF
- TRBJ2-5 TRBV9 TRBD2 TGTGCCAGCAGCGTACAAGGCGGGGGTGTGCGAGAGACCCAGTACTTC CASSVQGGGVRETQYF
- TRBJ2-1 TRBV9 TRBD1 TGTGCCAGCAGCCAGGACAGGTTCTCCTACAATGAGCAGTTCTTC CASSQDRFSYNEQFF
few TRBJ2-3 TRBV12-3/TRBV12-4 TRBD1 TGTGCCAGCAGTAAAACAGGGGCCAAACCCACAGATACGCAGTATTTT CASSKTGAKPTDTQYF
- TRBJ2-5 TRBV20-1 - TGCAGTGCTATCCCCCGAGAGACCCAGTACTTC CSAIPRETQYF
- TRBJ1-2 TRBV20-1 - TGCAGTGCTAGAGATGTTGGGAAGGGATATGGCTACACCTTC CSARDVGKGYGYTF
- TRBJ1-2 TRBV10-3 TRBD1 TGTGCCATCAGTGCCTCGGACAGGTCTAACTATGGCTACACCTTC CAISASDRSNYGYTF
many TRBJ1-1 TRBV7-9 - TGTGCCAGCACTCCCAGTGGGGTCACTGAAGCTTTCTTT CASTPSGVTEAFF
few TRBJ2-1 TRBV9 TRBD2 TGTGCCAGCAGCTCGAGACTAGCGGGGGGGCTAGTGGAGCAGTTCTTC CASSSRLAGGLVEQFF
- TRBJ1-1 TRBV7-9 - TGTACCAGCACCGAAACGAGTGAACCTTTCTTT CTSTETSEPFF
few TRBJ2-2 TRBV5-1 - TGCGCCAGCAGCTTGGCCGAAGGGGCTACCGGGGAGCTGTTTTTT CASSLAEGATGELFF
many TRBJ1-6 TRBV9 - TGTGCCAGCAGCGTAGACCGGTCGAATTCACCCCTCCACTTT CASSVDRSNSPLHF
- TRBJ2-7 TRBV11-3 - TGTGCCAGCAGCTTTTCGGGTTTCGGCGAGCAGTACTTC CASSFSGFGEQYF
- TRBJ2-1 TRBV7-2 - TGTGCCAGCAGCTTAGAGAGTAACAATGAGCAGTTCTTC CASSLESNNEQFF
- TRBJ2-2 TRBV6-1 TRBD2 TGTGCCAGCAGTGAGCTAGCGGGGTACACCGGGGAGCTGTTTTTT CASSELAGYTGELFF
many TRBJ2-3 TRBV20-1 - TGCAGTGCTAGAGACGGGGGGCTAAGCACAGATACGCAGTATTTT CSARDGGLSTDTQYF
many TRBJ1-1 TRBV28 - TGTGCCAGCAGTCCCTATGTGGCCGTGAACACTGAAGCTTTCTTT CASSPYVAVNTEAFF
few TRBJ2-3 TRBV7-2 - TGTGCCAGCAGCTTTTCCCTGGATACGCAGTATTTT CASSFSLDTQYF
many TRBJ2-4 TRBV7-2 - TGTGCCAGCTCCCCCGGGACTGTAAAAAACATTCAGTACTTC CASSPGTVKNIQYF
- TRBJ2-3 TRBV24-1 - TGTGCCACCAGTGATTTTCCAGGGAGGTCCATGATTGGCACAGATACGCAGTATTTT CATSDFPGRSMIGTDTQYF
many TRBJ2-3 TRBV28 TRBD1 TGTGCCAGCAGTTTGGACAGGGGGTCTAGCACAGATACGCAGTATTTT CASSLDRGSSTDTQYF
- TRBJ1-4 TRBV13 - TGTGCCAGCAGCTTAGGTGCAACTAATGAAAAACTGTTTTTT CASSLGATNEKLFF
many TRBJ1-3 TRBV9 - TGTGCCAGCAGCGTAGGGGTCTCTGGAAACACCATATATTTT CASSVGVSGNTIYF
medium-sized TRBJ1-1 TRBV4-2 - TGTGCCAGCAGCCAAGCTTTTACTGAAGCTTTCTTT CASSQAFTEAFF
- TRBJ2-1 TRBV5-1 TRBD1 TGCGCCAGCAGCTCCCGGGACAGGGCGATCAATGAGCAGTTCTTC CASSSRDRAINEQFF
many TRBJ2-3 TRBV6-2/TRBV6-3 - TGTGCCACCTCAACCCGGGACACGGATACGCAGTATTTT CATSTRDTDTQYF
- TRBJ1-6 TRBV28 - TGTGCCAGCAGCCCCGGGGGGCCCAATTCACCCCTCCACTTT CASSPGGPNSPLHF
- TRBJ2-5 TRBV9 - TGTGCCAGCAGCGACGAAGAGACCCAGTACTTC CASSDEETQYF
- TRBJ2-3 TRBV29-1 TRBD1 TGCAGCGTTGAAGGGGGGGACAGGGGTTCGTATACGCAGTATTTT CSVEGGDRGSYTQYF
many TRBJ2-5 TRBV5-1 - TGCGCCAGCAGCTGGGGGGATGACCAGTACTTC CASSWGDDQYF
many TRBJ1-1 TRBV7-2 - TGTGCCAGCAGCTCACTAATGGGAGTTGAGGCTTTCTTT CASSSLMGVEAFF
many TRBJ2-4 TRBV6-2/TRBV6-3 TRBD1 TGTGCCAGCAGTCCCGGGACAGACTTAGCCAAAAACATTCAGTACTTC CASSPGTDLAKNIQYF
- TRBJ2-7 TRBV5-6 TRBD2 TGTGCCAGCAGCTTGGCCGCGGGGGGGCTCGAGCAGTACTTC CASSLAAGGLEQYF
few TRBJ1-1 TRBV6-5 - TGTGCCAGCAGCCGGACGACCCTGAACACTGAAGCTTTCTTT CASSRTTLNTEAFF
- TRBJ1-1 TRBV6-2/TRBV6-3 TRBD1 TGTGCCAGCAGTCGGGACAGGCACACTGAAGCTTTCTTT CASSRDRHTEAFF
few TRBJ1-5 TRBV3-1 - TGTGCCAGCAGCCTGAGCGGCGGCGGTCAGCCCCAGCATTTT CASSLSGGGQPQHF
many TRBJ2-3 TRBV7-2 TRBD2 TGTGCCAGCAGCTTTGATCCTAGCGGGGACGCTACGCAGTATTTT CASSFDPSGDATQYF
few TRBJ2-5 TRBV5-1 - TGCGCCAGCGCCGGGACTCCGGGGGAGACCCAGTACTTC CASAGTPGETQYF